The clone carrying this TCR beta chain occurred once. Fresh-frozen tumor tissue and more than two years of survival data were available for all. Some clones are missing from TCRdb's copy, which holds only in-frame ones; the method was immunoSEQ multiplex PCR. The table has nearly 85,000 clones, roughly 90% seen once. V gave up 3 bases and J gave up 0 bases, with 15 bases separating them. The CDR3 covers 16 residues. CDR1 and CDR2 (germline): SGHNT, YYREEE (reference sequence). The data are from a study of glioma-infiltrating T cells after dendritic cell vaccination. Study as a whole: Three intradermal dendritic cell vaccine injections were given every two weeks.

This clonotype was sampled from a human donor with glioblastoma. The starting material was blood, obtained before dendritic cell vaccination. The J gene is TRBJ1-1, the V gene TRBV5-4; tentatively, D is TRBD1 (5 bases). This chain's CDR3 is CASSSDGGSMNTEAFF. In DNA, the CDR3 is TGTGCCAGCAGCTCGGACGGGGGTTCGATGAACACTGAAGCTTTCTTT. Full variable domain (outside the CDR3, taken from reference TRBV5-4 and TRBJ1-1): ETGVTQSPTHLIKTRGQQVTLRCSSQSGHNTVSWYQQALGQGPQFIFQYYREEENGRGNFPPRFSGLQFPNYSSELNVNALELDDSALYLCASSSDGGSMNTEAFFGQGTRLTVV.